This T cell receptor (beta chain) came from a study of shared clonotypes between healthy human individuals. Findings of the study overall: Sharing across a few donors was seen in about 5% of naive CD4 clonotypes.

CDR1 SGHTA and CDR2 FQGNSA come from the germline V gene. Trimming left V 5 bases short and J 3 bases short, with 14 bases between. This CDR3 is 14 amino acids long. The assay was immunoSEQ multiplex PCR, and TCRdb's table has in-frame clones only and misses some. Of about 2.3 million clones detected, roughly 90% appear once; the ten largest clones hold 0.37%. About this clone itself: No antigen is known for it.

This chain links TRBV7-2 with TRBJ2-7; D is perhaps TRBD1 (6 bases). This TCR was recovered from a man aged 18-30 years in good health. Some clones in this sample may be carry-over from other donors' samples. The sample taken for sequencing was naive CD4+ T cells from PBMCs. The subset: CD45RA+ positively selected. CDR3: CASSPWTDYYEQYF. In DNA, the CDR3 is TGTGCCAGCAGCCCCTGGACAGACTACTACGAGCAGTACTTC.